These 3 T cell receptor beta chains originate from one sample sequenced in a study of blood T cell repertoires in COVID-19 (dated by TCRdb to between 2020 and 2021). Receptors were amplified or captured by the immunoSEQ multiplex PCR assay. TCRdb holds this immuneACCESS table with in-frame rearrangements only. Some clones are missing; in checked studies, unresolved V genes explain under half, and the rest has no known cause. This sample gives over 150,000 clones in total; nearly 90% of them show up just once. Of the sample, over 15% falls within the top ten clones. Sequenced material: peripheral blood. Receptors were obtained from a man over 45 with COVID-19, enrolled during active disease.

The rearrangement joins TRBV11-2 to TRBJ2-7; the D is unclear. CDR1 and CDR2 (germline): SGHAT, FQNNGV. The germline V and J ends were trimmed by 2 bases and 2 bases, with 10 bases remaining between them. CDR3 length: 14 amino acids. The CDR3 DNA sequence: TGTGCCAGCAGCTTATTCGCAACTACCTACGAGCAGTACTTC. Translating it yields CASSLFATTYEQYF.

The chain employs TRBV7-2 and TRBJ2-3, with D unclear. The length of the CDR3 is 12 residues. The germline CDR1 and CDR2 sequences are SGHTA and FQGNSA. Trimming cost V 6 bases and J 9 bases, with 13 bases left between them. CDR3 sequence reads: CASSAISTTQYF. The DNA of the CDR3 is TGTGCCAGCAGTGCGATTAGTACGACGCAGTATTTT.

CDR3 amino acids: CASSFERDENEQFF. The CDR3 region has the DNA TGTGCCAGCAGCTTTGAGCGGGATGAGAATGAGCAGTTCTTC. This chain connects TRBV7-9 to TRBJ2-1; the match to TRBD2 covers 7 bases. The V gene end was trimmed by 3 bases and the J gene end by 7 bases; junction bases not matched to a gene: 6. Looked up from germline, CDR1 is SEHNR and CDR2 is FQNEAQ (reference sequence). The CDR3 contains 14 residues.